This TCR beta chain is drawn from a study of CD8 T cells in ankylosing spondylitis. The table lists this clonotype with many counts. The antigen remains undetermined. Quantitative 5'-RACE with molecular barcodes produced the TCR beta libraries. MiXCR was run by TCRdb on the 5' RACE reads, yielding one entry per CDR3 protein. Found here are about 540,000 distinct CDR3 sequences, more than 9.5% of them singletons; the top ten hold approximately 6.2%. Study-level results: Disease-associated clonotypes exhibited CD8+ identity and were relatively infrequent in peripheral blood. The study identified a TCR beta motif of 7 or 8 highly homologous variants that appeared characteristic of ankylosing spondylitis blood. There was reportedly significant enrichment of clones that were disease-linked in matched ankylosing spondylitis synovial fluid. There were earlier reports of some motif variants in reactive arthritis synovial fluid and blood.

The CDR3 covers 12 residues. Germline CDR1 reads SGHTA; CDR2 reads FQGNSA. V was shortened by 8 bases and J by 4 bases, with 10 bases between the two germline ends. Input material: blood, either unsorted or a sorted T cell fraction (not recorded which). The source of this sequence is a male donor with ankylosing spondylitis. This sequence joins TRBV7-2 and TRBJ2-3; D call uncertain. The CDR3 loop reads CASGSFADTQYF. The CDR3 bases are TGTGCCAGCGGCTCGTTCGCAGATACGCAGTATTTT.